Presented here are 32 T cell receptor beta chains from one specimen sequenced in a study of post-analysis software for immune sequencing data. Study-wide findings and caveats: Included in a set of about 5 TRBV segments more frequent in patients than controls were TRBV5-6, TRBV5-1 and TRBV20-1.

The antigens of these receptors remain unknown. The TCR beta cDNA libraries contained unique molecular identifiers. TCRdb analysed the PCR reads with MiXCR anew, one entry per CDR3 protein. The sample has hundreds of thousands of distinct CDR3 sequences; roughly 45% are singletons. The sequenced sample was blood. These receptors all stem from a girl aged 5-17 years with multiple sclerosis.

The rearrangement uses TRBV7-2 and TRBJ2-7; possible D gene TRBD2, 7 bases. The CDR3 length is 16 residues. Germline lookup yields CDR1 SGHTA and CDR2 FQGNSA. Deletions cut 4 bases from V and 7 bases from J, with 23 bases between. This chain's CDR3 is CASSSPGRGRFGEQYF. CDR3 nucleotide sequence: TGTGCCAGCAGCTCCCCGGGGAGGGGGAGATTCGGAGAGCAGTACTTC.

The J gene is TRBJ2-1, the V gene TRBV2; 10 bases map to TRBD2. With 5 bases clipped from V and 10 bases from J, the junction kept 11 bases outside the gene matches. This CDR3 contains 15 residues. Germline assignment: CDR1 SNHLY and CDR2 FYNNEI. Here the CDR3 DNA reads TGTGCCAGCAGTCTCTTCCTTCTAGCGGGAGACGAGCAGTTCTTC. Encoded protein: CASSLFLLAGDEQFF.

The chain recombines TRBV7-2 with TRBJ2-7; 7 bases line up with TRBD1. This CDR3 has 14 residues. Germline assignment: CDR1 SGHTA and CDR2 FQGNSA. The V segment lost 2 bases and the J segment 3 bases; nucleotides outside the gene matches: 4. CDR3 sequence reads: CASSLQTGYYEQYF. CDR3 bases: TGTGCCAGCAGCTTACAGACAGGGTACTACGAGCAGTACTTC.

Only a few counts were recorded for this clonotype. The gene calls are TRBV20-1 and TRBJ2-3; 9 nucleotides match TRBD2. The CDR3 is made up of 13 amino acids. Germline lookup yields CDR1 DFQATT and CDR2 SNEGSKA (reference sequence). The trim removed 6 bases at V and 5 bases at J, leaving 6 bases unmatched. The CDR3: CSAPGLARDTQYF. The CDR3 DNA is TGCAGTGCCCCGGGACTAGCACGAGATACGCAGTATTTT.

The chain uses TRBV15 and TRBJ2-7; 8 nucleotides match TRBD1. Germline V lookup: CDR1 LNHNV, CDR2 YYDKDF (reference sequence). Unmatched junction bases numbered 14, after V lost 1 base and J lost 3 bases. This CDR3 is 18 amino acids long. The CDR3 spells CATSRVINSRDRIYEQYF. The CDR3 DNA sequence: TGTGCCACCAGCAGAGTAATAAATTCACGGGACAGGATCTACGAGCAGTACTTC.

This rearrangement joins TRBV28 to TRBJ2-1; the D is unclear. The J call could be wrong; TRBJ2-7 is a better fit for the DNA end. Per the germline V gene, CDR1 is MDHEN and CDR2 is SYDVKM. The CDR3 is made up of 18 amino acids. CDR3 coding DNA: TGTGCCAGCAGTTTTTCCCTTAGTGATCCCAACACCTACAATGAGCAGTACTTC. Amino acids: CASSFSLSDPNTYNEQYF.

The J gene is TRBJ2-3, the V gene TRBV5-5, with D perhaps matching TRBD2 (5 bases). The CDR3 sequence is 16 residues long. Germline V lookup: CDR1 SGHKS, CDR2 YYEKEE (reference sequence). V lost 4 bases and J lost 0, with 15 bases in between. This CDR3 is CASSPEVSASTDTQYF. CDR3 sequence (DNA): TGTGCCAGCAGCCCGGAGGTGTCCGCTAGCACAGATACGCAGTATTTT. Combining the CDR3 with reference TRBV5-5 and TRBJ2-3 gives the whole variable domain DAGVTQSPTHLIKTRGQQVTLRCSPISGHKSVSWYQQVLGQGPQFIFQYYEKEERGRGNFPDRFSARQFPNYSSELNVNALLLGDSALYLCASSPEVSASTDTQYFGPGTRLTVL.

The chain couples TRBV5-1 to TRBJ2-7, with D perhaps matching TRBD1 (6 bases). This CDR3 has 13 residues. In germline, CDR1 is SGHRS, CDR2 YFSETQ. The V end lost 6 bases, the J end lost 4 bases, and 14 bases lay between the germline ends. Here the CDR3 DNA reads TGCGCCAGCAACTGGGAACAGGGATACGAGCAGTACTTC. Amino acid sequence: CASNWEQGYEQYF.

The sample holds a few counts of this clonotype. CDR3 sequence: CSAKTSGASSYNEQFF. CDR3 sequence (DNA): TGCAGTGCTAAGACTAGCGGTGCGAGCTCCTACAATGAGCAGTTCTTC. The rearrangement joins TRBV20-1 to TRBJ2-1; 9 bases map to TRBD2. Germline V CDR1 and CDR2: DFQATT, SNEGSKA (reference sequence). J gave up 0 bases and V 4 bases, and 7 bases lay outside the gene matches. CDR3 length: 16 residues.

The V gene is TRBV5-1, the J gene TRBJ2-1; no clear D. This CDR3 spans 13 amino acids. The V gene's germline CDR1 is SGHRS and CDR2 YFSETQ. Trimming took off 2 bases at V and 8 bases at J, with 11 bases between the two ends. The CDR3 nucleotides read TGCGCCAGCAGCTTAGAACGATACGATGAGCAGTTCTTC. Its protein product is CASSLERYDEQFF.

The chain combines TRBV29-1 with TRBJ2-1; D is unresolved. Trimming stripped 2 bases from V and 4 bases from J, with 3 bases between. This CDR3 has 11 residues. Germline values: CDR1 SQVTM, CDR2 ANQGSEA. The CDR3 DNA sequence: TGCAGCGTTGAACGGTACAATGAGCAGTTCTTC. This codes for CSVERYNEQFF.

This clonotype was seen only a few times. The CDR3 sequence is CASSLSSGGHDEQFF. The DNA for the CDR3 is TGTGCCAGCAGCTTGTCGTCGGGAGGGCATGATGAGCAGTTCTTC. This chain joins TRBV5-5 and TRBJ2-1; TRBD2 aligns across 8 bases. The CDR3 totals 15 residues. The J segment lost 8 bases and the V segment lost 1 base, leaving 8 bases of the junction unmatched. CDR1 and CDR2 (germline): SGHKS, YYEKEE (reference sequence).

V usage is TRBV7-2 and J usage is TRBJ2-1; TRBD2 might be the D (6 bases). This CDR3 has 12 residues. V was cut by 5 bases and J by 9 bases, with 11 bases left in between. Per germline, CDR1 SGHTA and CDR2 FQGNSA. This chain's CDR3 is CASSPRRGEQFF. For the CDR3, the DNA is TGTGCCAGCAGCCCCCGGCGGGGTGAGCAGTTCTTC.

The J gene is TRBJ2-5, the V gene TRBV5-1, with D perhaps matching TRBD2 (6 bases). The V and J ends lost 7 bases and 11 bases respectively, with 24 bases between them. Per germline, CDR1 SGHRS and CDR2 YFSETQ. The CDR3 spans 14 residues. CDR3 sequence: CASEKGAGEGGQYF. The CDR3 region has the DNA TGCGCCAGCGAAAAAGGGGCCGGAGAAGGAGGGCAGTACTTC.

CDR3 sequence (DNA): TGCAGCGTCGCGTTAGGCAGGGGGTACGAGCAGTACTTC. Its translation: CSVALGRGYEQYF. This sequence joins TRBV29-1 and TRBJ2-7; 7 bases line up with TRBD1. There are 13 residues in the CDR3. CDR1 is SQVTM and CDR2 is ANQGSEA in the germline V gene. V lost 6 bases to trimming and J lost 4 bases; unmatched junction nucleotides: 9.

J is TRBJ2-3 and V is TRBV20-1; TRBD2 is a possible D gene (5 bases). Germline lookup yields CDR1 DFQATT and CDR2 SNEGSKA (reference sequence). The CDR3 covers 15 residues. V dropped 0 bases and J dropped 1 base, with 11 bases sitting between them. The CDR3, as DNA: TGCAGTGCTAGAGATCCGGGAAGGGGCACAGATACGCAGTATTTT. It yields the protein CSARDPGRGTDTQYF.

This CDR3 reads CASSLDAFGQGETQYF. CDR3 DNA sequence: TGTGCCAGCAGCCTAGACGCCTTTGGACAGGGAGAGACCCAGTACTTC. The chain employs TRBV3-1 and TRBJ2-5; 8 bases map to TRBD1. The CDR3 is made up of 16 amino acids. Per the germline V gene, CDR1 is LGHDT and CDR2 is YNNKEL (reference sequence). The V and J ends lost 4 bases and 4 bases, in that order; junction bases with no gene match: 11.

The J gene is TRBJ2-5, the V gene TRBV28, with D perhaps matching TRBD1 (5 bases). The better agreement between TRBJ2-7 and the DNA end casts doubt on the J call. Germline V CDR1 and CDR2: MDHEN, SYDVKM. This CDR3 is built from 12 residues. In nucleotides, the CDR3 is TGTGCCAGCAGGTCTCGACAGTACGAGCAGTACTTC. It is translated as CASRSRQYEQYF.

This clonotype was observed a handful of times. This chain joins TRBV7-9 and TRBJ2-5; D remains ambiguous. The CDR3 is made up of 15 amino acids. Trimming took 3 bases from V and 0 from J, leaving 11 bases between them. Germline CDR1 and CDR2: SEHNR and FQNEAQ (reference sequence). CDR3 bases: TGTGCCAGCAGCTTTCCCTGGGGAAACCAAGAGACCCAGTACTTC. It specifies CASSFPWGNQETQYF.

The chain joins TRBV15 to TRBJ2-1, with 8 bases aligning to TRBD2. The CDR3 consists of 17 residues. CDR1 and CDR2 (germline): LNHNV, YYDKDF (reference sequence). V was pared by 2 bases and J by 1 base, with 7 bases of the junction left unmatched. CDR3 bases: TGTGCCACCAGCAGAAAGCGGGAGAGGATGTCCTACAATGAGCAGTTCTTC. As protein: CATSRKRERMSYNEQFF. The full variable domain, completed using reference TRBV15 and TRBJ2-1, is DAMVIQNPRYQVTQFGKPVTLSCSQTLNHNVMYWYQQKSSQAPKLLFHYYDKDFNNEADTPDNFQSRRPNTSFCFLDIRSPGLGDTAMYLCATSRKRERMSYNEQFFGPGTRLTVL.

The CDR3 loop reads CASRRYGGSSYNEQFF. Here the CDR3 DNA reads TGTGCCAGCAGGAGGTACGGGGGAAGCTCCTACAATGAGCAGTTCTTC. The rearrangement links TRBV11-1 to TRBJ2-1, with D maybe TRBD2 (6 bases). Trimming removed 6 bases at V and 0 bases at J, with 15 bases between. The CDR3 totals 16 residues. Germline loops: CDR1 SGHAT, CDR2 FQDESV (reference sequence).

The gene calls are TRBV29-1 and TRBJ2-7; tentative D call: TRBD2 (5 bases). The DNA end is more similar to TRBJ2-5, so the J call may be wrong. CDR1 and CDR2 from the germline V gene are SQVTM and ANQGSEA. CDR3 length equals 14 residues. This CDR3 reads CSVEDIAPGKTQYF. The CDR3 coding sequence is TGCAGCGTTGAAGACATTGCCCCGGGAAAGACCCAGTACTTC.

This clonotype was recorded a few times. This chain joins TRBV15 and TRBJ2-1; 9 bases fit TRBD2. The trim removed 5 bases at V and 6 bases at J, leaving 8 bases unmatched. The length of the CDR3 is 15 residues. CDR1 is LNHNV, CDR2 YYDKDF, per germline (reference sequence). The CDR3 DNA sequence: TGTGCCACCAGCGTAGCGGGAGTTGGCGTCAATGAGCAGTTCTTC. This sequence encodes CATSVAGVGVNEQFF. Drawing the rest from reference TRBV15 and TRBJ2-1, the complete variable domain is DAMVIQNPRYQVTQFGKPVTLSCSQTLNHNVMYWYQQKSSQAPKLLFHYYDKDFNNEADTPDNFQSRRPNTSFCFLDIRSPGLGDTAMYLCATSVAGVGVNEQFFGPGTRLTVL.

The chain uses TRBV20-1 and TRBJ2-1; D may be TRBD1 or TRBD2 (6 bases each). The germline V gene has CDR1 DFQATT and CDR2 SNEGSKA (reference sequence). The V end was cut by 5 bases, the J end by 9 bases, with 23 bases between. CDR3 length equals 15 residues. Here the CDR3 DNA reads TGCAGTGCTCAGGTTTCCGGGACTGAAGGGGGTGAGCAGTTCTTC. This translates into CSAQVSGTEGGEQFF.

This clonotype was picked up a small number of times. The chain combines TRBV20-1 with TRBJ2-1, with 9 bases that match TRBD1. The J call may be incorrect, as the DNA end agrees better with TRBJ2-7. CDR1 is DFQATT and CDR2 is SNEGSKA in the germline V gene (reference sequence). The CDR3 contains 14 residues. CDR3 nucleotides: TGCAGTGCTTCCCCCCCCGGGACAGGGCATGAGCAGTACTTC. Its protein is CSASPPGTGHEQYF.

There are a few counts of this clonotype. The V and J genes are TRBV29-1 and TRBJ1-1; 8 bases align to TRBD1. V gave up 7 bases and J gave up 4 bases; unmatched junction bases: 8. Germline values: CDR1 SQVTM, CDR2 ANQGSEA. There are 13 residues in the CDR3. Written as DNA, the CDR3 is TGCAGCGCACACAGGGGGAGTGGCACTGAAGCTTTCTTT. Protein product: CSAHRGSGTEAFF.

The chain couples TRBV11-1 to TRBJ2-1; TRBD2 matches at 8 bases. The V gene end was trimmed by 4 bases and the J gene end by 0 bases; junction bases not matched to a gene: 8. This CDR3 contains 17 residues. Germline V gene lookup returns CDR1 SGHAT and CDR2 FQDESV (reference sequence). The CDR3 region is CASSSRLAGFSYNEQFF. Written as DNA, the CDR3 is TGTGCCAGCAGCTCCCGTCTAGCGGGTTTCTCCTACAATGAGCAGTTCTTC.

The V gene is TRBV12-3 or TRBV12-4, the J gene TRBJ2-5, with D possibly matching TRBD2 (5 bases). With the DNA end fitting TRBJ2-7 better, the J assignment may be wrong. The CDR3 has 15 residues. CDR3 residues: CASSLGSVFAYEQYF. DNA of the CDR3: TGTGCCAGCAGTTTAGGTAGCGTATTTGCCTACGAGCAGTACTTC.

V usage is TRBV5-6 and J usage is TRBJ2-7; 8 nucleotides match TRBD2. This CDR3 region has 13 residues. V lost 7 bases to trimming and J lost 2 bases; unmatched junction nucleotides: 5. Germline V CDR1 and CDR2: SGHDT, YYEEEE. The DNA of the CDR3 is TGTGCCAGCGGCCTGCGGGGGGCCTACGAGCAGTACTTC. Encoded protein: CASGLRGAYEQYF.

The chain carries TRBV9 and TRBJ1-5; 7 nucleotides agree with TRBD1. V dropped 5 bases and J dropped 5; count of bases not matched to a gene: 10. This CDR3 comprises 15 residues. Germline CDR1 is SGDLS and CDR2 is YYNGEE. CDR3 sequence reads: CASSSGGVSHQPQHF. The CDR3, as DNA: TGTGCCAGCAGTTCAGGGGGAGTGAGTCATCAGCCCCAGCATTTT.

The V gene is TRBV5-4, the J gene TRBJ2-7; 9 bases are shared with TRBD1. The CDR3 is 15 amino acids. Germline trimming cut 4 bases from V and 4 bases from J; bases unmatched to any gene: 9. Per the germline V gene, CDR1 is SGHNT and CDR2 is YYREEE (reference sequence). The DNA for the CDR3 is TGTGCCAGCAGCCGCGAGGGGACAGGGACATACGAGCAGTACTTC. It specifies CASSREGTGTYEQYF.

The rearrangement uses TRBV9 and TRBJ1-2; no firm D call. Per germline, CDR1 SGDLS and CDR2 YYNGEE. This CDR3 has 14 residues. The V gene lost 0 bases and the J gene lost 8 bases, with 14 bases spanning the gap. This chain's CDR3 is CASSVGGGRGGYTF. The CDR3, as DNA: TGTGCCAGCAGCGTAGGAGGAGGTCGAGGCGGCTACACCTTC.